This record looks at one T cell receptor (beta chain) sequence and its context. Its cognate antigen is unknown. The 120-subject validation cohort, separate from the roughly 700-subject first cohort, included the donors. Only in-frame clones appear in the TCRdb table, and some are missing; sequencing was by immunoSEQ multiplex PCR. The sample shows 330,000 or so clones, just over 85% of them seen only once. Germline CDR1 reads SGHTA; CDR2 reads FQGNSA. V was clipped by 2 bases and J by 0 bases; unmatched bases: 5. The CDR3 spans 17 residues. This specimen comes from a study of cytomegalovirus exposure and HLA in healthy donors. Findings of the study overall: In the 120 or so validation repertoires, around 95% of cluster scores exceeded 0, per a later analysis. Specificity of three CMV-associated chains for CMV antigens was verified in vitro. The study designated 150 to 200 TCR beta chains cytomegalovirus-associated.

The J gene is TRBJ2-2, the V gene TRBV7-2; 8 bases map to TRBD2. The TCR originated in a woman aged 18-29 years in good health and CMV-seronegative. The sequencing sample was made of PBMCs. The CDR3 protein is CASSLRAGGPNTGELFF. CDR3 nucleotide sequence: TGTGCCAGCAGCTTACGGGCGGGAGGCCCGAACACCGGGGAGCTGTTTTTT. Full variable domain (missing parts from reference TRBV7-2 and TRBJ2-2): GAGVSQSPSNKVTEKGKDVELRCDPISGHTALYWYRQSLGQGLEFLIYFQGNSAPDKSGLPSDRFSAERTGGSVSTLTIQRTQQEDSAVYLCASSLRAGGPNTGELFFGEGSRLTVL.